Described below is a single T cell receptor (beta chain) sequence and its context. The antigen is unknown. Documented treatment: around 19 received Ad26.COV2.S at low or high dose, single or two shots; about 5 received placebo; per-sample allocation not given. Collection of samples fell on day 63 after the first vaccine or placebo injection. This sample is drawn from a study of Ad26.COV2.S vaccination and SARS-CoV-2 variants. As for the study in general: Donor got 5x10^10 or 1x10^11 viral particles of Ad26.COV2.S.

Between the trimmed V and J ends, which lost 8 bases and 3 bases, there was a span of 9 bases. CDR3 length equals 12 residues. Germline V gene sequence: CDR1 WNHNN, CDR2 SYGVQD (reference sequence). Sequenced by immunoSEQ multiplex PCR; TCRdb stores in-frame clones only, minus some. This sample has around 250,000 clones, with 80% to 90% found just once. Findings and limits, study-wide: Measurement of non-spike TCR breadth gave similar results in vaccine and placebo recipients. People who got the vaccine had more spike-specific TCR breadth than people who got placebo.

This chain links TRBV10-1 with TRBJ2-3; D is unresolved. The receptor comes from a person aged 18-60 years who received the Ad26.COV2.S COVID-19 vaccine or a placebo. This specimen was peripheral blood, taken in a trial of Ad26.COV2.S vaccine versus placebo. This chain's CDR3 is CASSQSTDTQYF. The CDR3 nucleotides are TGCGCCAGCTCTCAGTCGACAGATACGCAGTATTTT.